A selection of T cell receptor beta chains follows, all from one sample in a study of regulatory T cells in long-lasting Graves disease. MiXCR, run by TCRdb on the multiplex PCR reads, gives a single entry per CDR3 protein. This sample has almost 450,000 distinct CDR3 sequences, with around 15% found just once. The same sample was also studied in work on T cells in Graves' hyperthyroidism and ophthalmopathy.

This sample comprised peripheral blood mononuclear cells (PBMCs), obtained at new diagnosis, from a patient treated with antithyroid drugs. The receptors originated from a woman in her thirties with Graves disease. Both conserved end residues are part of each CDR3. A D gene is named only where the DNA matches it firmly. Expanded clones are given a class, and other clones once, few, many or no size at all.

abundance | j_gene | d_gene | v_gene | CDR3aa | CDR3nt
. | TRBJ2-3 | . | TRBV13 | CASSLTVTTSTDTQYF | TGTGCCAGCAGCTTGACGGTCACAACTAGCACAGATACGCAGTATTTT
many | TRBJ1-5 | TRBD1 | TRBV27 | CASSSDRGSQPQHF | TGTGCCAGCAGTTCGGACAGGGGTAGTCAGCCCCAGCATTTT
many | TRBJ1-1 | . | TRBV19 | CASGPRHSNTEAFF | TGTGCCAGTGGTCCCAGACACTCGAACACTGAAGCTTTCTTT
many | TRBJ2-2 | TRBD2 | TRBV6-1 | CASSKPGRAANTGELFF | TGTGCCAGCAGCAAACCCGGGAGGGCAGCGAACACCGGGGAGCTGTTTTTT
. | TRBJ1-1 | . | TRBV19 | CASSIRANTEAFF | TGTGCCAGTAGTATTCGAGCGAACACTGAAGCTTTCTTT
. | TRBJ1-2 | . | TRBV25-1 | CASSDPADGYTF | TGTGCCAGCAGTGACCCGGCAGATGGCTACACCTTC
few | TRBJ2-3 | TRBD2 | TRBV4-1 | CASSQGRLAGPSTDTQYF | TGCGCCAGCAGCCAAGGGAGGCTAGCGGGACCAAGCACAGATACGCAGTATTTT
many | TRBJ2-7 | . | TRBV20-1 | CSARAGTDAYEQYF | TGCAGTGCTAGAGCCGGGACGGACGCCTACGAGCAGTACTTC
few | TRBJ2-7 | TRBD2 | TRBV7-9 | CASSFTGLAVSYEQYF | TGTGCCAGCAGCTTCACCGGACTAGCGGTATCGTACGAGCAGTACTTC
many | TRBJ2-7 | . | TRBV11-2 | CASSLELMTSYEQYF | TGTGCCAGCAGCTTAGAGTTGATGACGTCCTACGAGCAGTACTTC
many | TRBJ1-2 | TRBD1 | TRBV7-2 | CASSLNLDRGNYGYTF | TGTGCCAGCAGCCTCAACCTTGACAGGGGGAACTATGGCTACACCTTC
few | TRBJ2-3 | . | TRBV15 | CATSRGGDTDTQYF | TGTGCCACCTCCAGGGGCGGTGACACAGATACGCAGTATTTT
. | TRBJ2-1 | . | TRBV27 | CASSLGAQDNEQFF | TGTGCCAGCAGTTTAGGCGCTCAGGACAATGAGCAGTTCTTC
many | TRBJ2-5 | TRBD2 | TRBV12-3/TRBV12-4 | CASSGGLAQYF | TGTGCCAGCAGTGGGGGACTAGCCCAGTACTTC
many | TRBJ1-2 | . | TRBV7-9 | CASSFSAGANYGYTF | TGTGCCAGCAGCTTTAGTGCAGGGGCTAACTATGGCTACACCTTC
many | TRBJ2-1 | TRBD2 | TRBV11-2 | CASSKTGLASTSSYNEQFF | TGTGCCAGCAGCAAAACGGGACTAGCGTCCACGAGCTCCTACAATGAGCAGTTCTTC
many | TRBJ2-3 | . | TRBV6-2/TRBV6-3 | CASSYSLGGPDTQYF | TGTGCCAGCAGTTACTCTCTAGGCGGACCAGATACGCAGTATTTT
many | TRBJ2-1 | TRBD1 | TRBV28 | CASSSIGQGSNEQFF | TGTGCCAGCAGTTCGATCGGACAGGGTAGTAATGAGCAGTTCTTC
many | TRBJ2-3 | . | TRBV27 | CASRSRPGGGGVADTQYF | TGTGCCAGCAGGAGCAGACCGGGGGGAGGGGGCGTCGCAGATACGCAGTATTTT